A single sample is the source of the 30 T cell receptor beta chains below, sequenced in a study of Ad26.COV2.S vaccination and SARS-CoV-2 variants (dated by TCRdb to about 2021). This specimen's treatment or condition label, interpreted: over 15 received Ad26.COV2.S at low or high dose, single or two shots; 5 received placebo; per-sample allocation not given. For vaccine and placebo recipients, the sequenced repertoires came from samples collected on day 63 after the first injection. Library creation used the immunoSEQ multiplex PCR assay. TCRdb stores this immuneACCESS table with in-frame sequences only. Part of the clones is absent; in the studies checked, under half of the shortfall reflects unresolved V genes, and no reason is known for the rest. Present in this sample are about 350,000 clones, more than 75% of which were seen just once. Roughly 3.1% of the sample rests with the top ten. The sequencing here drew on peripheral blood, taken in a trial of Ad26.COV2.S vaccine versus placebo. These receptors came from a person between 18 and 59 years old who received the Ad26.COV2.S COVID-19 vaccine or a placebo.

This chain links TRBV18 with TRBJ1-4, with 7 bases that match TRBD1. CDR3 length equals 16 residues. J gave up 7 bases and V 0 bases, and 8 bases lay outside the gene matches. Germline CDR1 KGHSH, CDR2 LQKENI. The CDR3 sequence is CASSPPGTERAEKLFF. The CDR3 nucleotides are TGTGCCAGCTCACCACCCGGGACAGAGAGAGCTGAAAAACTGTTTTTT.

This CDR3 reads CASSPGTSGIYEQYF. In DNA form, the CDR3 reads TGTGCCAGCTCACCTGGGACTAGCGGGATCTACGAGCAGTACTTC. This chain links TRBV18 with TRBJ2-7; 13 bases match TRBD2. With 3 bases clipped from V and 3 bases from J, the junction kept 2 bases outside the gene matches. Germline V gene lookup returns CDR1 KGHSH and CDR2 LQKENI. The CDR3 is made up of 15 amino acids.

There are a few counts of this clone. This chain connects TRBV29-1 to TRBJ1-1; possibly TRBD1 for D (5 bases). V was clipped by 3 bases and J by 4 bases, with 21 bases between them. The CDR3 contains 16 residues. From germline, CDR1 is SQVTM and CDR2 ANQGSEA. CDR3 in amino acids: CSVDPGRMSVGTEAFF. CDR3 in DNA: TGCAGCGTTGACCCGGGACGAATGTCTGTCGGCACTGAAGCTTTCTTT. The full variable domain, in which reference TRBV29-1 and TRBJ1-1 provide the parts outside the CDR3, is SAVISQKPSRDICQRGTSLTIQCQVDSQVTMMFWYRQQPGQSLTLIATANQGSEATYESGFVIDKFPISRPNLTFSTLTVSNMSPEDSSIYLCSVDPGRMSVGTEAFFGQGTRLTVV.

This chain joins TRBV15 and TRBJ2-2; TRBD2 matches 15 bases. With V trimmed by 4 bases and J by 8 bases, 5 bases remained unmatched. Germline lookup yields CDR1 LNHNV and CDR2 YYDKDF (reference sequence). The CDR3 consists of 16 residues. CDR3 nucleotides: TGTGCCACCAGCATTGGGACTAGCGGGAGGTTGGGGGAGCTGTTTTTT. It translates to CATSIGTSGRLGELFF.

This clone was detected only once. V and J are TRBV7-9 and TRBJ2-7, with D hard to call. This CDR3 is built from 14 residues. The V end was cut by 1 base, the J end by 2 bases, with 9 bases between. The germline V gene encodes CDR1 SEHNR and CDR2 FQNEAQ (reference sequence). The CDR3 nucleotides are TGTGCCAGCAGCTTAGGAAGTGAACCCTACGAGCAGTACTTC. This codes for CASSLGSEPYEQYF.

This sequence joins TRBV27 and TRBJ2-7; D may match TRBD1 or TRBD2 (5 bases each). The CDR3 is 14 amino acids. The ends were cut back, 7 bases at V and 2 bases at J, with 15 bases in the middle. Germline assignment: CDR1 MNHEY and CDR2 SMNVEV (reference sequence). This chain's CDR3 is CASNPGPTPYEQYF. The CDR3 DNA reads as TGTGCCAGCAATCCGGGACCGACGCCCTACGAGCAGTACTTC.

V and J are TRBV2 and TRBJ1-1, with D perhaps TRBD1 (6 bases). CDR3 size: 15 residues. Germline V CDR1 and CDR2: SNHLY, FYNNEI. Trimming left V 2 bases short and J 8 bases short, with 18 bases between. CDR3 sequence: CASSESRAGEKEAFF. CDR3 nucleotide sequence: TGTGCCAGCAGTGAAAGTAGGGCAGGGGAAAAGGAAGCTTTCTTT.

The chain carries TRBV28 and TRBJ1-2; D might be TRBD1 (5 bases). The CDR3 runs to 18 residues. The V and J ends lost 2 bases and 3 bases respectively, with 22 bases between them. Germline CDR1 MDHEN, CDR2 SYDVKM. CDR3 residues: CASSLMLSLSGPDYGYTF. The DNA of the CDR3 is TGTGCCAGCAGTTTAATGTTGAGCCTTTCGGGACCTGACTATGGCTACACCTTC.

Worth noting for this clone: This could be a read error, since a much larger clone is one nucleotide away. J is TRBJ2-7 and V is TRBV6-5; TRBD2 agrees at 12 bases. The CDR3 is 14 residues long. Per germline, CDR1 MNHEY and CDR2 SVGAGI. Germline trimming cut 6 bases from V and 4 bases from J; bases unmatched to any gene: 4. CDR3 DNA sequence: TGTGCCAGCAGAACGACTAGCGGGGGTTACGAGCAGTACTTC. Protein product: CASRTTSGGYEQYF.

This rearrangement joins TRBV7-9 to TRBJ1-4; the D is unclear. The CDR3 spans 14 residues. The germline V and J ends were trimmed by 0 bases and 3 bases, with 5 bases remaining between them. Germline V CDR1 and CDR2: SEHNR, FQNEAQ (reference sequence). The CDR3 nucleotides are TGTGCCAGCAGCTTAGCCAACTCTAATGAAAAACTGTTTTTT. Amino acid sequence: CASSLANSNEKLFF.

The V call is TRBV12-3 or TRBV12-4, the J call TRBJ2-7; weak D call: TRBD1 (5 bases). The CDR3 spans 12 residues. The ends were cut back, 7 bases at V and 5 bases at J, with 12 bases in the middle. DNA of the CDR3: TGTGCCAGCACCAATTACAGGAACGAGCAGTACTTC. This encodes CASTNYRNEQYF.

This clone was detected only a few times. The chain joins TRBV20-1 to TRBJ2-1; no clear D. Germline-derived CDR1 and CDR2 are DFQATT and SNEGSKA (reference sequence). V lost 3 bases and J lost 5, with 20 bases in between. The CDR3 contains 16 residues. Here the CDR3 reads CSASGVVSFLNNEQFF. Written as DNA, the CDR3 is TGCAGTGCTAGTGGTGTAGTTTCATTCCTAAACAATGAGCAGTTCTTC.

This clone was detected a few times. This chain joins TRBV7-2 and TRBJ1-2; D unclear. V lost 1 base, J lost 8 bases, and 5 bases lay in between. CDR1 and CDR2 (germline): SGHTA, FQGNSA. This CDR3 region has 11 residues. The CDR3 DNA sequence: TGTGCCAGCAGCTTAGTCGTCGGCTACACCTTC. Translated: CASSLVVGYTF.

This chain connects TRBV4-3 to TRBJ2-7; TRBD2 agrees at 10 bases. V was clipped by 3 bases and J by 0 bases; unmatched bases: 8. CDR1 and CDR2 from the germline V gene are LGHNA and YSLEER. CDR3 length: 17 amino acids. Here the CDR3 reads CASSQDYSGGHSYEQYF. The CDR3 bases are TGCGCCAGCAGCCAGGACTATAGCGGGGGGCACTCCTACGAGCAGTACTTC.

This chain joins TRBV4-3 and TRBJ1-1; D uncertain. Germline loops: CDR1 LGHNA, CDR2 YSLEER. The CDR3 has 20 amino acids. Trimming stripped 1 base from V and 0 bases from J, with 24 bases between. The CDR3 loop reads CASSQVHWLNGIPLNTEAFF. The CDR3 region has the DNA TGCGCCAGCAGCCAAGTCCACTGGTTGAATGGGATCCCATTGAACACTGAAGCTTTCTTT.

The rearrangement uses TRBV7-2 and TRBJ1-5; D is possibly TRBD1 (5 bases). Trimming removed 1 base at V and 3 bases at J, with 19 bases between. This CDR3 is built from 18 residues. The germline V gene has CDR1 SGHTA and CDR2 FQGNSA. CDR3 amino acids: CASSLGLRGGTNNQPQHF. In DNA form, the CDR3 reads TGTGCCAGCAGCTTAGGTTTACGGGGAGGGACCAACAATCAGCCCCAGCATTTT.

The chain links TRBV5-6 to TRBJ1-1; a weak D match, TRBD1 (5 bases). The V and J ends lost 0 bases and 0 bases respectively, with 6 bases between them. This CDR3 is 14 amino acids long. CDR1 and CDR2 from the germline V gene are SGHDT and YYEEEE. The CDR3 nucleotides are TGTGCCAGCAGCTTGGGACAGATGAACACTGAAGCTTTCTTT. It is translated as CASSLGQMNTEAFF.

The V call is TRBV10-1, the J call TRBJ2-2, with D perhaps matching TRBD1 (6 bases). Trimming shortened V by 7 bases and J by 5 bases, and 11 bases separated the two germline ends. This CDR3 spans 13 amino acids. In germline, CDR1 is WNHNN, CDR2 SYGVQD (reference sequence). CDR3 sequence: CASNRDNTGELFF. In nucleotides, the CDR3 is TGCGCCAGCAATCGGGACAATACCGGGGAGCTGTTTTTT.

This clone is a singleton in its sample. The chain employs TRBV18 and TRBJ2-5; D not certain. The CDR3 sequence is 14 residues long. Germline V gene sequence: CDR1 KGHSH, CDR2 LQKENI. The V end lost 3 bases, the J end lost 2 bases, and 10 bases lay between the germline ends. CDR3 protein: CASSPVHPQETQYF. The CDR3 DNA reads TGTGCCAGCTCACCCGTACACCCACAAGAGACCCAGTACTTC. The whole variable domain, remainder taken from reference TRBV18 and TRBJ2-5, is NAGVMQNPRHLVRRRGQEARLRCSPMKGHSHVYWYRQLPEEGLKFMVYLQKENIIDESGMPKERFSAEFPKEGPSILRIQQVVRGDSAAYFCASSPVHPQETQYFGPGTRLLVL.

The rearrangement joins TRBV29-1 to TRBJ2-3; D is perhaps TRBD1 (7 bases). Trimming stripped 4 bases from V and 4 bases from J, with 18 bases between. Per germline, CDR1 SQVTM and CDR2 ANQGSEA. This CDR3 region has 15 residues. The CDR3 nucleotides are TGCAGCGTTGCTGGCAGGGGGGTTCGTCCAGATACGCAGTATTTT. This sequence encodes CSVAGRGVRPDTQYF.

V usage is TRBV7-9 and J usage is TRBJ1-6; possibly TRBD1 for D (6 bases). V was clipped by 3 bases and J by 10 bases, with 7 bases between them. Germline CDR1 is SEHNR and CDR2 is FQNEAQ (reference sequence). The CDR3 loop spans 12 amino acids. The CDR3 region has the DNA TGTGCCAGCAGCTTTGGGGGCTCACCCCTCCACTTT. Protein: CASSFGGSPLHF.

This clone is judged medium-sized. The rearrangement links TRBV27 to TRBJ1-2; 8 bases match TRBD1. Unmatched junction bases numbered 6, after V lost 0 bases and J lost 3 bases. The CDR3 consists of 16 residues. Looked up from germline, CDR1 is MNHEY and CDR2 is SMNVEV (reference sequence). Written as DNA, the CDR3 is TGTGCCAGCAGTTTATCTCCGCAGGGGGCTGACTATGGCTACACCTTC. As protein: CASSLSPQGADYGYTF.

This clone has a single count. V and J are TRBV29-1 and TRBJ1-5; D unclear. Germline V lookup: CDR1 SQVTM, CDR2 ANQGSEA. The V and J ends lost 0 bases and 0 bases respectively, with 6 bases between them. This CDR3 has 14 residues. CDR3 in DNA: TGCAGCGTTGAAGATGAATATAGCAATCAGCCCCAGCATTTT. This sequence encodes CSVEDEYSNQPQHF. The full variable domain, with the rest looked up from reference TRBV29-1 and TRBJ1-5, is SAVISQKPSRDICQRGTSLTIQCQVDSQVTMMFWYRQQPGQSLTLIATANQGSEATYESGFVIDKFPISRPNLTFSTLTVSNMSPEDSSIYLCSVEDEYSNQPQHFGDGTRLSIL.

The rearrangement links TRBV5-1 to TRBJ2-2; 7 nucleotides agree with TRBD2. Germline CDR1 SGHRS, CDR2 YFSETQ. Germline trimming cut 3 bases from V and 7 bases from J; bases unmatched to any gene: 3. This CDR3 is 13 amino acids long. As DNA, the CDR3 is TGCGCCAGCAGCTGGGAGGGCCTCGGGGAGCTGTTTTTT. As protein: CASSWEGLGELFF. The full variable domain, in which reference TRBV5-1 and TRBJ2-2 provide the parts outside the CDR3, is KAGVTQTPRYLIKTRGQQVTLSCSPISGHRSVSWYQQTPGQGLQFLFEYFSETQRNKGNFPGRFSGRQFSNSRSEMNVSTLELGDSALYLCASSWEGLGELFFGEGSRLTVL.

The V call is TRBV7-8, the J call TRBJ2-7; TRBD2 agrees at 12 bases. The CDR3 length is 16 residues. Trimming removed 1 base from V and 2 bases from J; junction bases left unmatched: 3. Germline loops: CDR1 SGHVS, CDR2 FQNEAQ. In nucleotides, the CDR3 is TGTGCCAGCAGCTTAGGGGGACTAGCGGGTGCCTACGAGCAGTACTTC. Translation gives CASSLGGLAGAYEQYF. The entire variable domain, with the rest obtained from reference TRBV7-8 and TRBJ2-7, is as follows: GAGVSQSPRYKVAKRGQDVALRCDPISGHVSLFWYQQALGQGPEFLTYFQNEAQLDKSGLPSDRFFAERPEGSVSTLKIQRTQQEDSAVYLCASSLGGLAGAYEQYFGPGTRLTVT.

The chain uses TRBV7-8 and TRBJ2-3, with D perhaps matching TRBD2 (6 bases). This CDR3 is built from 16 residues. V lost 4 bases and J 1 base, leaving 15 bases between the germline ends. Per germline, CDR1 SGHVS and CDR2 FQNEAQ. The CDR3 reads CASSSRTGEGTDTQYF. CDR3 in DNA: TGTGCCAGCAGCTCAAGAACGGGAGAGGGCACAGATACGCAGTATTTT. Drawing the rest from reference TRBV7-8 and TRBJ2-3, the complete variable domain is GAGVSQSPRYKVAKRGQDVALRCDPISGHVSLFWYQQALGQGPEFLTYFQNEAQLDKSGLPSDRFFAERPEGSVSTLKIQRTQQEDSAVYLCASSSRTGEGTDTQYFGPGTRLTVL.

CDR3 residues: CASSQVLGNTEAFF. CDR3 in DNA: TGTGCCAGCAGCCAAGTATTGGGGAACACTGAAGCTTTCTTT. The chain recombines TRBV3-1 (or the pseudogene TRBV3-2) with TRBJ1-1; D not certain. Germline V gene data show CDR1 as LGHDT and CDR2 as YNNKEL (reference sequence). V dropped 1 base and J dropped 1 base, with 7 bases sitting between them. This CDR3 has 14 amino acids.

J is TRBJ2-1 and V is TRBV19, with D hard to call. The CDR3 length is 15 residues. Germline V gene data show CDR1 as LNHDA and CDR2 as SQIVND (reference sequence). Trimming removed 6 bases from V and 0 bases from J, with 12 bases in between. CDR3 sequence: CASRVTKSSYNEQFF. The DNA for the CDR3 is TGTGCCAGTAGGGTGACCAAGAGCTCCTACAATGAGCAGTTCTTC.

This clone appeared a single time. The chain links TRBV10-3 to TRBJ1-2; D is uncertain. Per the germline V gene, CDR1 is ENHRY and CDR2 is SYGVKD. V was clipped by 2 bases and J by 6 bases, with 10 bases between them. There are 13 residues in the CDR3. The DNA of the CDR3 is TGTGCCATCAGTGAGATGCGTTCGGATGGCTACACCTTC. It encodes CAISEMRSDGYTF.

The chain joins TRBV10-3 to TRBJ1-6, with D hard to call. The V and J ends lost 10 bases and 7 bases respectively, with 11 bases between them. CDR1 is ENHRY, CDR2 SYGVKD, per germline. The CDR3 has 12 amino acids. CDR3 region: CATRTPNSPLHF. CDR3 nucleotides: TGTGCCACCCGGACGCCCAATTCACCCCTCCACTTT.